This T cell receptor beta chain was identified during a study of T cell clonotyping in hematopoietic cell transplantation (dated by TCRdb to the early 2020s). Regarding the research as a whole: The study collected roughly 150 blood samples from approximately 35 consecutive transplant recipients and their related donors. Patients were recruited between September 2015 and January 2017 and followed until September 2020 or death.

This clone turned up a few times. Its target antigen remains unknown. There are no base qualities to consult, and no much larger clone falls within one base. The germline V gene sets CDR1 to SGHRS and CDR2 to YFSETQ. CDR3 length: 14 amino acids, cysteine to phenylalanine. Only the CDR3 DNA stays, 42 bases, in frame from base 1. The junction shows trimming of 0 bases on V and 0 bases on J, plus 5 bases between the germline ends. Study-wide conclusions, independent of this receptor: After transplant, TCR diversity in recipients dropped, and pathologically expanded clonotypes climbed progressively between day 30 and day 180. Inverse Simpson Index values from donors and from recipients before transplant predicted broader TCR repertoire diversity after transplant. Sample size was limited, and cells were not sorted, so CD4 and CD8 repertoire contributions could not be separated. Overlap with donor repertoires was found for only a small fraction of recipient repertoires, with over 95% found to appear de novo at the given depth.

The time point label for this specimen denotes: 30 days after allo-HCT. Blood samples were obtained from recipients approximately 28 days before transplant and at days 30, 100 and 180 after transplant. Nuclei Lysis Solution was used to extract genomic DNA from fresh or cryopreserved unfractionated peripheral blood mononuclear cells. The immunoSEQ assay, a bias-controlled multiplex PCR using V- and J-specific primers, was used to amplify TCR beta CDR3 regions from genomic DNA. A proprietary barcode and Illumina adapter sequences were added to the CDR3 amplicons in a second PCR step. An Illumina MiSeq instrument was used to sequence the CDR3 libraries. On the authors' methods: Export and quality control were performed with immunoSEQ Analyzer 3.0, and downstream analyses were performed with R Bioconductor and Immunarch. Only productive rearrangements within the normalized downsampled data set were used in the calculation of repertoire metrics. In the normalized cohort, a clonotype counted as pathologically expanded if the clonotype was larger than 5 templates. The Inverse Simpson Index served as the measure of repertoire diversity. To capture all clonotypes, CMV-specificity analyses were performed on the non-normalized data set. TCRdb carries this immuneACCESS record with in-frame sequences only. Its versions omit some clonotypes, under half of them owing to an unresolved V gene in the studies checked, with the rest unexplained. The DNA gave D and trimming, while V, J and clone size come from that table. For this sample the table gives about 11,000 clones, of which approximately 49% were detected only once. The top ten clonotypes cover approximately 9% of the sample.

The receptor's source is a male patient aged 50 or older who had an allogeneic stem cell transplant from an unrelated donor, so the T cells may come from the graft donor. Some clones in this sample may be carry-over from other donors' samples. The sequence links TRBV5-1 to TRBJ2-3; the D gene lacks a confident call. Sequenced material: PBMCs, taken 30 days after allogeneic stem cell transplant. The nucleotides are TGCGCCAGCAGCTTGGAGTCTAGCACAGATACGCAGTATTTT. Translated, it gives CASSLESSTDTQYF.